The 7 T cell receptor beta chains listed next were all sequenced from one sample in a study of identical twins. Each CDR3 protein gets one entry after TCRdb re-called the 5' RACE reads with MiXCR. The table has 240,000 or so distinct CDR3 sequences, over 9.5% seen once. These records were also assigned to another study, of yellow fever vaccine responses in identical twins.

The specimen sequenced was memory (CD45RO+) T cells sorted from blood. These receptors were collected from a woman between 18 and 29 years old in good health.

V usage is TRBV5-5 and J usage is TRBJ2-4; perhaps D is TRBD1 or TRBD2 (5 bases each). The CDR3 contains 16 residues. Per the germline V gene, CDR1 is SGHKS and CDR2 is YYEKEE (reference sequence). V lost 2 bases and J 2 bases, leaving 14 bases between the germline ends. This CDR3 is CASSFSWGNTKNIQYF. The CDR3 coding sequence is TGTGCCAGCAGCTTTTCCTGGGGGAATACCAAAAACATTCAGTACTTC.

This clonotype was seen a handful of times. The chain uses TRBV5-1 and TRBJ1-2, with TRBD1 matching over 7 bases. Germline lookup yields CDR1 SGHRS and CDR2 YFSETQ. V shed 4 bases and J 7 bases; nucleotides not matched to a gene: 13. CDR3 length equals 15 residues. CDR3 sequence: CASSPLRGTVIGYTF. The CDR3 region has the DNA TGCGCCAGCAGCCCACTCCGTGGGACAGTCATTGGCTACACCTTC.

This clonotype was seen ten or more times. The genes are TRBV29-1 and TRBJ2-7; 10 bases are a match to TRBD2. CDR1 SQVTM and CDR2 ANQGSEA come from the germline V gene. Trimming cost V 2 bases and J 2 bases; bases outside gene matches: 3. The CDR3 runs 14 residues. The CDR3 spells CSVESAGGAYEQYF. The CDR3 DNA follows: TGCAGCGTTGAATCAGCGGGAGGGGCCTACGAGCAGTACTTC.

This clonotype occurred many times. The V gene is TRBV20-1, the J gene TRBJ2-1; unclear D gene. The CDR3 has 10 residues. The germline V gene encodes CDR1 DFQATT and CDR2 SNEGSKA (reference sequence). V lost 6 bases and J lost 8, with 8 bases in between. The CDR3 here is CSAGKDEQFF. The CDR3 nucleotides are TGCAGTGCCGGAAAGGATGAGCAGTTCTTC.

Ten or more counts support this clonotype. This chain links TRBV18 with TRBJ2-3, with 9 bases aligning to TRBD1. This CDR3 has 15 amino acids. Germline assignment: CDR1 KGHSH and CDR2 LQKENI. Unmatched junction bases numbered 3, after V lost 3 bases and J lost 2 bases. As DNA, the CDR3 is TGTGCCAGCTCACCCGGGACAGGGACCACAGATACGCAGTATTTT. Its translation: CASSPGTGTTDTQYF.

Only a few counts were recorded for this clonotype. The V gene is TRBV11-2, the J gene TRBJ2-1, with 10 bases aligning to TRBD2. CDR1 and CDR2 (germline): SGHAT, FQNNGV. The trim removed 3 bases at V and 9 bases at J, leaving 2 bases unmatched. The CDR3 length is 13 residues. CDR3 in amino acids: CASSFSGRFEQFF. CDR3 in DNA: TGTGCCAGCAGCTTTAGCGGGAGGTTTGAGCAGTTCTTC.

This clonotype was picked up many times. The chain couples TRBV5-1 to TRBJ2-3; 11 bases are a match to TRBD2. V shed 2 bases and J 0 bases; nucleotides not matched to a gene: 5. Germline CDR1 is SGHRS and CDR2 is YFSETQ. The CDR3 extends over 17 amino acids. The CDR3 coding sequence is TGCGCCAGCAGCTTTGCCGGGACTAGCGGTAGCACAGATACGCAGTATTTT. It is translated as CASSFAGTSGSTDTQYF.